One and the same sample provided the 3 T cell receptor beta chains below, sequenced in a study of blood T cell repertoires in COVID-19. Repertoires were generated with immunoSEQ multiplex PCR, while TCRdb's copy carries only in-frame clones and drops some. Of around 280,000 clones listed, more than 75% are singletons. Sequencing used peripheral blood. The receptors shown here come from a woman in her twenties or thirties who had recovered from COVID-19.

This chain connects TRBV5-8 to TRBJ2-1, with 10 bases fitting TRBD2. J was trimmed by 0 bases and V by 0 bases; bases with no gene match: 3. Germline assignment: CDR1 SGHTS and CDR2 YDEGEE. This CDR3 spans 17 amino acids. CDR3 coding DNA: TGTGCCAGCAGCTTGGTACTAGCGGGGAGCTCCTACAATGAGCAGTTCTTC. As protein: CASSLVLAGSSYNEQFF.

This chain joins TRBV25-1 and TRBJ1-1, with TRBD1 as a possible D gene (6 bases). V was shortened by 5 bases and J by 11 bases, with 15 bases between the two germline ends. Germline V gene data show CDR1 as MGHDK and CDR2 as SYGVNS. This CDR3 contains 12 residues. CDR3 nucleotides: TGTGCCAGCAGTTCCACGGGGGGGCTGGCTTTCTTT. Encoded protein: CASSSTGGLAFF.

This clone has a single count. This chain links TRBV6-5 with TRBJ1-5, with D possibly matching TRBD1 (5 bases). The CDR3 has 14 residues. V was clipped by 6 bases and J by 0 bases, with 9 bases between them. Germline V gene sequence: CDR1 MNHEY, CDR2 SVGAGI. The CDR3 DNA reads TGTGCCAGCAGCGCAGGGATTAGCAATCAGCCCCAGCATTTT. Translating it yields CASSAGISNQPQHF.